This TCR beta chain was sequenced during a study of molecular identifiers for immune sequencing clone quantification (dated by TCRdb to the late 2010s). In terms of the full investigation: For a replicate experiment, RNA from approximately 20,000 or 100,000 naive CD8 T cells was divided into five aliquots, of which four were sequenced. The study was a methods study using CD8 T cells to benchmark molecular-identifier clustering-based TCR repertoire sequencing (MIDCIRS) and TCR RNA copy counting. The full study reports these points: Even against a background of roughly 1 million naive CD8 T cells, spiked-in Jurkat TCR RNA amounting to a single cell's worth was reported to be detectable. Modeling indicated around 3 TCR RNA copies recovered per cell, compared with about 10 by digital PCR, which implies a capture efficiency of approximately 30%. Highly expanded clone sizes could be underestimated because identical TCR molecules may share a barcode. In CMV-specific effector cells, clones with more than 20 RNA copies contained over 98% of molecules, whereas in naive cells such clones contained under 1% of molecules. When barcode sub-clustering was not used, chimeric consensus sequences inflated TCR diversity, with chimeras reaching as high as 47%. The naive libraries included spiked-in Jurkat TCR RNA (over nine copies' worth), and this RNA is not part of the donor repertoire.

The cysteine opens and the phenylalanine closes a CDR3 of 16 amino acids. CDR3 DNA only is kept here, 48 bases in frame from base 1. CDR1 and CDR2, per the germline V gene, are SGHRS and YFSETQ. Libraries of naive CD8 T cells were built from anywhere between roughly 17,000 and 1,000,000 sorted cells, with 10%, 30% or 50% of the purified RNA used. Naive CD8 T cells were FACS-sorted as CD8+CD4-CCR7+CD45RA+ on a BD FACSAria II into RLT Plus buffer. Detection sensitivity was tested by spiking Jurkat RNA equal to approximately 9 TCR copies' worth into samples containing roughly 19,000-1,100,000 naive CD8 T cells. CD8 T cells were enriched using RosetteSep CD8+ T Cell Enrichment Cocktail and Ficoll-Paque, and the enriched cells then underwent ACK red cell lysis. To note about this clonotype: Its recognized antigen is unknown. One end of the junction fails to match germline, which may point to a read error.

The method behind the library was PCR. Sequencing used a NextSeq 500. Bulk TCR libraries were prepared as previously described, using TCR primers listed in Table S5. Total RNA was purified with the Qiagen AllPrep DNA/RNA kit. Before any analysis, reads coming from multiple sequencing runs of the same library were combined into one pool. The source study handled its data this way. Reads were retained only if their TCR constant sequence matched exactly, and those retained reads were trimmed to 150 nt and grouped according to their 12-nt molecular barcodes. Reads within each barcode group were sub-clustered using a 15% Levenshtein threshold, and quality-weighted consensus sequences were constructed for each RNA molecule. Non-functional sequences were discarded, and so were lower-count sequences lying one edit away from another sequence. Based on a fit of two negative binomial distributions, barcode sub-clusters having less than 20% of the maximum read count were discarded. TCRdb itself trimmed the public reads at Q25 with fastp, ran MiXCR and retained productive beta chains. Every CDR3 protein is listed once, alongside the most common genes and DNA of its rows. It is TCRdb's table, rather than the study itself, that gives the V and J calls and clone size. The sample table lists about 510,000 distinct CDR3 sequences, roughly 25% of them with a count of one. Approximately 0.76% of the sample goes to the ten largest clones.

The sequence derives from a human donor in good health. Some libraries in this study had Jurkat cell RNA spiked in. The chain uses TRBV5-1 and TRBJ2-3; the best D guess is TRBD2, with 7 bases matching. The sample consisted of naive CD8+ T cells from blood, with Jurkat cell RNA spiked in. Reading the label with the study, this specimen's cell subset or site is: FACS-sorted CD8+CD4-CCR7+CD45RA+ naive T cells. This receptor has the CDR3 CASSFQRGRRTATQYF. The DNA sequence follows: TGCGCCAGCAGCTTCCAGCGCGGGAGAAGGACAGCTACGCAGTATTTT.